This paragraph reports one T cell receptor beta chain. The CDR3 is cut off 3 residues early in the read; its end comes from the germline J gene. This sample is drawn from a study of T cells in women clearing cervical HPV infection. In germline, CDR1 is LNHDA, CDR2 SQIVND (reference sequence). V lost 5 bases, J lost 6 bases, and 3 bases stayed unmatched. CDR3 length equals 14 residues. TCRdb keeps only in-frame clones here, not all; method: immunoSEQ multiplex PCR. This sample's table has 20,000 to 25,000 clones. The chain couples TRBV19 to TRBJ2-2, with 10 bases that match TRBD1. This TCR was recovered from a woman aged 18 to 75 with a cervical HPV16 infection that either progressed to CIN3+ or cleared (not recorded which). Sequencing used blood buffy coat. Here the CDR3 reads CASSDRGRAGELFF. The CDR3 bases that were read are TGTGCCAGTAGTGACAGGGGGCGCGCCGGGGAG.